This TCR beta chain is drawn from a study of CD8+CD57+ T cells in acquired aplastic anemia. Both TCR beta VDJ combination and CDR3 sequence profiling were carried out. Genomic DNA was the template for this profiling. From the reads, TCRdb called clonotypes with MiXCR, one entry per CDR3 protein. Of approximately 220,000 distinct CDR3 sequences in the sample, under 55% are singletons; the top ten hold approximately 20%. The germline V gene encodes CDR1 MNHNS and CDR2 SASEGT. The CDR3 sequence is 15 residues long. V gave up 5 bases and J gave up 2 bases; unmatched junction bases: 7. Patients chosen for sequencing had shown CD8+CD57+ cell expansion by flow cytometry.

This sequence joins TRBV6-1 and TRBJ1-1, with 8 positions matching TRBD1. Specimen: sorted CD4+, CD8+, or CD8+CD57+ T cells (not recorded which) from PBMCs. The TCR was taken from a human donor with aplastic anemia. CDR3 sequence reads: CASSPSGQGNTEAFF. CDR3 nucleotide sequence: TGTGCCAGCAGTCCATCAGGACAGGGAAACACTGAAGCTTTCTTT.